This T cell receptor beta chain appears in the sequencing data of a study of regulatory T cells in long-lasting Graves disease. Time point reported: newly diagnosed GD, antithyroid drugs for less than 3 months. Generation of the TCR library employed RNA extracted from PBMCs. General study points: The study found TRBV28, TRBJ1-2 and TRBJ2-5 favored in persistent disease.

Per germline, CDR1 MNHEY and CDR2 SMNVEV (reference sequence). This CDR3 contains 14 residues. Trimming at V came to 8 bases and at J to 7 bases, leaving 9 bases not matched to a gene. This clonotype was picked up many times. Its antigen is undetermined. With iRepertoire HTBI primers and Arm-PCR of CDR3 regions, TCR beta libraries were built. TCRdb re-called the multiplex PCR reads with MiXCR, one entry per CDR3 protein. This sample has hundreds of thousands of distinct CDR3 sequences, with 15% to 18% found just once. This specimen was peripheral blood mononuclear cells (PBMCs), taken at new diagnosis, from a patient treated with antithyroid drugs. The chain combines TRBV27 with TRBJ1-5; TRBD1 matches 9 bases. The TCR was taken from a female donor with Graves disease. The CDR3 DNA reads TGTGCCAGCCAACCTCGGACAGGGGAGCAGCCCCAGCATTTT. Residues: CASQPRTGEQPQHF.